The T cell receptor (beta chain) described here comes from a study of immune characterization of retroperitoneal liposarcoma. This clonotype has a single count. The length of the CDR3 is 14 residues. CDR1 and CDR2 (germline): MNHNY, SVGAGI (reference sequence). TCRdb called the PCR reads again in MiXCR, with one record for every CDR3 protein. Of around 12,000 distinct CDR3 sequences in the sample, about 30% were seen once. The rearrangement joins TRBV6-6 to TRBJ2-3, with a tentative D call TRBD2 (6 bases). The better agreement between TRBJ2-7 and the DNA end casts doubt on the J call. The sequence was collected from a male donor with retroperitoneal liposarcoma. Sequenced material: tumor tissue. This CDR3 is CASSDRGSLYEQYF. In nucleotides, the CDR3 is TGTGCCAGCAGCGACCGGGGGAGCCTCTACGAGCAGTACTTC.